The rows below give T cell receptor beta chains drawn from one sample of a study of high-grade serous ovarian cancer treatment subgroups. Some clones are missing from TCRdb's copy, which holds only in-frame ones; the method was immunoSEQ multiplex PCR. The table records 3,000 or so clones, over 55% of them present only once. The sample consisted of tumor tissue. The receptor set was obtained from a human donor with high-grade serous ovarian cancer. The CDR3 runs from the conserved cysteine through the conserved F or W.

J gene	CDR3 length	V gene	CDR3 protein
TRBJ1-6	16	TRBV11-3	CASSLVGDSYNSPLHF
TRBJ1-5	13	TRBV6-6	CASSPGWFQPQHF
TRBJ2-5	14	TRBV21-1	CASSKELAEETQYF
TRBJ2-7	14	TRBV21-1	CASSPRTSVHEQYF
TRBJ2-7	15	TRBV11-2	CASSLELVNHYEQYF
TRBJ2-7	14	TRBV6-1	CASTPPDRVGEQYF
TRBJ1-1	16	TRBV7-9	CASRDWGAGGEAEAFF
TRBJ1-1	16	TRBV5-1	CASSILPDSMNTEAFF
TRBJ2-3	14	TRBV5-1	CASSQSSGTDTQYF
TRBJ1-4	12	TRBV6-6	CASTGAGEKLFF
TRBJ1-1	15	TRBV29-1	CSVRAPSQSSTEAFF
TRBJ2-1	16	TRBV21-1	CASRPSLHHSDNEQFF
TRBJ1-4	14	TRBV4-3	CASSAGVTASRLFF
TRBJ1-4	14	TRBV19	CASSAVGPNEKLFF
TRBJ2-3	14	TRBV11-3	CASSLDLGTDTQYF
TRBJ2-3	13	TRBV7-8	CASSSRPGDTQYF
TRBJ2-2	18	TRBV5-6	CASSSGLAGGPFAGELFF
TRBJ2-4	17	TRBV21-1	CASSKDSRVLAKNIQYF
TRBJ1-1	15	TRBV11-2	CASSLPGVGSTEAFF
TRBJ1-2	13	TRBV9	CASSVDQGGGYTF
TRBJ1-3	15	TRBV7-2	CASSLRQVSGNTIYF
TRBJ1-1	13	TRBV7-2	CASSPPGVGRAFF
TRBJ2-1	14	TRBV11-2	CASSLGGGEGEQFF
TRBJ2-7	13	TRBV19	CASSIGPGGEQYF
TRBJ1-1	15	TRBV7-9	CASSPGTELGTEAFF
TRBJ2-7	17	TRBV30	CAWSVTGTTVSSYEQYF
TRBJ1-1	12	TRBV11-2	CAVRGAGSEAFF
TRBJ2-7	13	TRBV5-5	CASSLGTTYEQYF
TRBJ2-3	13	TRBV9	CASSVPPTDTQYF
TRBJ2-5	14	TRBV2	CASRPSGRVETQYF
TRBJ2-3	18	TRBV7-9	CASSNHFTRGGQVDTQYF
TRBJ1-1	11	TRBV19	CASSIGTRSYF
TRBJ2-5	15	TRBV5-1	CASSLAVQGQETQYF
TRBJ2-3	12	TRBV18	CASSPLEDTQYF
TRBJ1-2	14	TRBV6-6	CASSGDSRDYGYTF
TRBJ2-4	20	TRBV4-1	CASSQDPGLAGDLAKNIQYF
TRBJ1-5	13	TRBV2	CASSFGQFQPQHF
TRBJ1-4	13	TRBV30	CAWSGATNEKLFF
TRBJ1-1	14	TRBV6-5	CASKTGQMNTEAFF
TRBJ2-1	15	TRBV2	CASSAGTSIRNEQFF
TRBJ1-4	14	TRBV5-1	CASTRHPRGEKLFF
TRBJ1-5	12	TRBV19	CASSPFGQGQHF
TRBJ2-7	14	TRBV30	CAWSVWTNDGEQYF
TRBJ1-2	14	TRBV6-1	CASSAPGLSYGYTF
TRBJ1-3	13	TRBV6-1	CASSGGSGNTIYF
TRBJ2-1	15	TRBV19	CASSPGLATYNEQFF
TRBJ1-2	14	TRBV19	CASRLHGGENGYTF
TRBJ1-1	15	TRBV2	CASLVPGHMNTEAFF
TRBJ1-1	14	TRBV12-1	CASKRGARFTEAFF
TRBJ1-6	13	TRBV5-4	CASSYEINSPLHF
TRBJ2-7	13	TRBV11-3	CASTTHVLDEQYF